The sample holds a few counts of the clone carrying this T cell receptor (beta chain). Its matching antigen is unknown. Time point denoted: persistent/refractory GD, antithyroid drugs over 5 years with positive TRAb. PBMC-derived RNA was used for the TCR library. With EDTA tubes as the receptacles, approximately 8.2 milliliters of peripheral blood were drawn. These data belong to a study of regulatory T cells in long-lasting Graves disease. Regarding the study as a whole: Whereas around 970 public clonotypes were shared by new patients, persistent patients shared more, at some 2,900.

With iRepertoire HTBI primers and Arm-PCR of CDR3 regions, TCR beta libraries were built. In the study's own analysis: Samples collectively showed 60 to 75 TRBV and approximately 13 TRBJ segments. TCRdb reprocessed the multiplex PCR reads via MiXCR and lists one record per CDR3 protein. TCRdb, not the authors, supplied the V and J calls. The sample lists roughly 470,000 distinct CDR3 sequences, less than 25% occurring once. The material was peripheral blood mononuclear cells (PBMCs), obtained when the disease was refractory, from a patient treated with antithyroid drugs. This receptor was obtained from a female donor with Graves disease.

The CDR3 sequence is CATSDSEVRGTGELFF. The DNA for the CDR3 is TGTGCCACCAGTGATTCGGAAGTAAGGGGCACCGGGGAGCTGTTTTTT. This sequence joins TRBV24-1 and TRBJ2-2, with D tentatively TRBD1 (5 bases). The CDR3 covers 16 residues. V lost 2 bases and J 4 bases, leaving 13 bases between the germline ends. Germline-derived CDR1 and CDR2 are KGHDR and SFDVKD.